Sequencing of this T cell receptor beta chain was carried out in a study of blood T cell repertoires in COVID-19. Seattle patient enrollment occurred during active infection, with longitudinal follow-up thereafter. Original analysis: Estimation of nucleated cell counts relied on the amplification of reference gene primers. The data were produced by immunoSEQ multiplex PCR, yet TCRdb's version contains in-frame clones alone and is incomplete. The V and J calls and clone size were taken over from that table, and D and trimming were inferred from the DNA. The top ten clones hold roughly 7.5% of a sample with fewer than 200,000 clones, roughly four fifths of them seen once. Trimming took off 3 bases at V and 2 bases at J, with 12 bases between the two ends. Germline values: CDR1 SGHTA, CDR2 FQGNSA. The CDR3 totals 15 residues.

The chain employs TRBV7-2 and TRBJ2-3; D unresolved. Sequences were obtained from peripheral blood. The sequence was obtained from a woman between 65 and 79 years old with COVID-19, enrolled during active disease. The CDR3, as DNA: TGTGCCAGCAGCTTGGCCGTTACAAACACAGATACGCAGTATTTT. Protein sequence: CASSLAVTNTDTQYF.